This record concerns one T cell receptor (beta chain) sequence. It was with unique molecular identifiers that the TCRbeta library was prepared. One entry per CDR3 protein results from TCRdb running MiXCR on the PCR reads. The table lists 400,000 to 500,000 distinct CDR3 sequences, approximately 11% of them singletons. The CDR3 totals 12 residues. V was clipped by 6 bases and J by 12 bases; unmatched bases: 8. Looked up from germline, CDR1 is SNHLY and CDR2 is FYNNEI. This record belongs to a study of T-cell reconstitution after alpha-beta-depleted transplantation in children. The sequencing used PBMCs from the stem cell graft donor, collected from the stem cell graft. This rearrangement joins TRBV2 to TRBJ2-5; 9 nucleotides line up with TRBD1. The source is a human donor who donated a stem cell graft to a child with acute myeloid leukemia. The CDR3 nucleotides are TGTGCCAGCAGGGAGTCGAGGGACAGGGAGTACTTC. Residues: CASRESRDREYF.